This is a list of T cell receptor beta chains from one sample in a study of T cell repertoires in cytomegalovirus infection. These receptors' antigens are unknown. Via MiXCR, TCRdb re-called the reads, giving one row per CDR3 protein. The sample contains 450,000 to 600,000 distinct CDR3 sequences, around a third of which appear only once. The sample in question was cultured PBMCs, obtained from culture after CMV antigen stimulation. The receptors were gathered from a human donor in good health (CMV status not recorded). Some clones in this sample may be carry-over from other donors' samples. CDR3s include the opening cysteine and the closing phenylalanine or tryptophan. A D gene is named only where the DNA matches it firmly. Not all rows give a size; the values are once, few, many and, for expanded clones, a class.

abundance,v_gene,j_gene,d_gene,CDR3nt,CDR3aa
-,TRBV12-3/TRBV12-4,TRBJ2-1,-,TGTGCCAGCAGTTTGCGGACCCTGTTTGGCAATGAGCAGTTCTTC,CASSLRTLFGNEQFF
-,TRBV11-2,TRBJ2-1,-,TGTGCCAGCAGCTTCGTAGAGCAGTTCTTC,CASSFVEQFF
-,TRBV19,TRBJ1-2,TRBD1,TGTGCCAGTAGTATGGGACAGCTTAACTATGGCTACACCTTC,CASSMGQLNYGYTF
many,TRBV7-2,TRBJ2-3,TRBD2,TGTGCCAGCAGCTTAGTAAAAGCGGGAGGGCCAGGAGATACGCAGTATTTT,CASSLVKAGGPGDTQYF
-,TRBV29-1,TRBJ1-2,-,TGCAGCATTCAGGGACCGAACTATGGCTACACCTTC,CSIQGPNYGYTF
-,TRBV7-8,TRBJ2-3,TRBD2,TGTGCCAGCAGAGATGGACTAGCGAGACTCTCTAGCACAGATACGCAGTATTTT,CASRDGLARLSSTDTQYF
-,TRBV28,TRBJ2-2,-,TGTGCCAGCAGTATCCCTAACACCGGGGAGCTGTTTTTT,CASSIPNTGELFF
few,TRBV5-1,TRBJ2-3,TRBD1,TGCGCCAGCAGCTCGGGGACAGGGGTCCCTCTCACAGATACGCAGTATTTT,CASSSGTGVPLTDTQYF
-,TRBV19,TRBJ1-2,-,TGTGCCAGTAGGACAGGACAGTTTGTCTACACCTTC,CASRTGQFVYTF
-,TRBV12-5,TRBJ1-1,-,TGTGCTAGTGGTTTGGTATTGGGAATTTACACTGAAGCTTTCTTT,CASGLVLGIYTEAFF
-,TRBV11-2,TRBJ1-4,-,TGTGCCAGCAGCCGGAGAGGGTCCGAACTGTTTTTT,CASSRRGSELFF
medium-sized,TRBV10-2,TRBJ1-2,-,TGCGCCAGCAGTGAGTCGTCCGACGTCTATGGCTACACCTTC,CASSESSDVYGYTF
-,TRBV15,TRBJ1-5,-,TGTGCCACCAGCAGAGCGGGTCAGCCCCAGCATTTT,CATSRAGQPQHF
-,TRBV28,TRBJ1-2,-,TGTGCCAGCAGTCCCAGGTTCAACTATGGCTACACCTTC,CASSPRFNYGYTF
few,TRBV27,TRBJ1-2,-,TGTGCCAGCAGAGAAACAACGGGGGTAACTAGTGGCTACACCTTC,CASRETTGVTSGYTF
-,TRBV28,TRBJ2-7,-,TGTGCCAGCAGGAATGTGGGGGGCGACGACGAGCAGTACTTC,CASRNVGGDDEQYF
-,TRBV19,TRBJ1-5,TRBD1,TGTGCCAGTTATGGCGGGCGCGGATCCTGGGACAGGCGGCAGCCCCAGCATTTT,CASYGGRGSWDRRQPQHF
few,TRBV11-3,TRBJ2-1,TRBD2,TGTGCCAGCAGCTTAGATAGCGGGCCTCTTGAGAGGGAGCAGTTCTTC,CASSLDSGPLEREQFF
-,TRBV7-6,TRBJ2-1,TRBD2,TGTGCCAGCAGCTTAGGCGGGACTAGCGGGGGCTACAATGAGCAGTTCTTC,CASSLGGTSGGYNEQFF
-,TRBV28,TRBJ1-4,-,TGTGCCAGCAGGAGGTACATCCCTAATGAAAAACTGTTTTTT,CASRRYIPNEKLFF
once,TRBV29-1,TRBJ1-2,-,TGCAGCGTTGAAGTCGGGACCGGTCGTTTCTATGGCTACACCTTC,CSVEVGTGRFYGYTF
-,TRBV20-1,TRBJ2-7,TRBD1,TGCAGTGCCACCAGCGGAGACAGGGGCTCGTACGAGCAGTACTTC,CSATSGDRGSYEQYF
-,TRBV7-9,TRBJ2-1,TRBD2,TGTGCCAGCAGCCGCCTCGGGACTAGCGGGAGGCCTCTAACTAATGAGCAGTTCTTC,CASSRLGTSGRPLTNEQFF
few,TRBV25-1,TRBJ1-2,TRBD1,TGTGCCAGCAGCCGCGGGACAGGGAAGGGTGGCTACACCTTC,CASSRGTGKGGYTF
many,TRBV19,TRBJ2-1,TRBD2,TGTGCCACCGGAAGCGGGAGCCGGGGGCCGAATGAGCAGTTCTTC,CATGSGSRGPNEQFF
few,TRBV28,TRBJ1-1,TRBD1,TGTGCCAGCAGTTCCAAGGACAGGGTTCTCACTGAAGCTTTCTTT,CASSSKDRVLTEAFF
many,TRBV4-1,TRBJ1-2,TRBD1,TGCGCCAGCAGATCGACGGGACAGGGGGCGAAGGGCTACACCTTC,CASRSTGQGAKGYTF
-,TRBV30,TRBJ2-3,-,TGTGCCTGGAGTAGGGGGGATGGATTCGATACGCAGTATTTT,CAWSRGDGFDTQYF
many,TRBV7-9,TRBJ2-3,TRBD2,TGTGCCAGCGAGGCGGGAGGGCCCGGTCCTCCAGATACGCAGTATTTT,CASEAGGPGPPDTQYF
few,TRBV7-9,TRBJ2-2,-,TGTGCCAGCAGAGCCGCCAGTTCGGACACCGGGGAGCTGTTTTTT,CASRAASSDTGELFF
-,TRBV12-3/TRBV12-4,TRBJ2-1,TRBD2,TGTGCCAGCAGGCTCTCGGGCGGGAGGAAGGATGAGCAGTTCTTC,CASRLSGGRKDEQFF
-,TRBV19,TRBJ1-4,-,TGTGCCAGTAGTATCCAGGGATCGGATGAAAAACTGTTTTTT,CASSIQGSDEKLFF
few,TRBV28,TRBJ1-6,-,TGTGCCAGCAGTTCACCGGAGTATAATTCACCCCTCCACTTT,CASSSPEYNSPLHF
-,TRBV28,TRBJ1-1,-,TGTGCCAGCTCCATCGTTTCCACTGAAGCTTTCTTT,CASSIVSTEAFF
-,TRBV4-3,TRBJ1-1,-,TGCGCCAGCAGCCAAGGTCTCCCGGTGAACACTGAAGCTTTCTTT,CASSQGLPVNTEAFF
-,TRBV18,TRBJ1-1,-,TGTGCCAGCTCACCAAGAGGGGAACTGAACACTGAAGCTTTCTTT,CASSPRGELNTEAFF